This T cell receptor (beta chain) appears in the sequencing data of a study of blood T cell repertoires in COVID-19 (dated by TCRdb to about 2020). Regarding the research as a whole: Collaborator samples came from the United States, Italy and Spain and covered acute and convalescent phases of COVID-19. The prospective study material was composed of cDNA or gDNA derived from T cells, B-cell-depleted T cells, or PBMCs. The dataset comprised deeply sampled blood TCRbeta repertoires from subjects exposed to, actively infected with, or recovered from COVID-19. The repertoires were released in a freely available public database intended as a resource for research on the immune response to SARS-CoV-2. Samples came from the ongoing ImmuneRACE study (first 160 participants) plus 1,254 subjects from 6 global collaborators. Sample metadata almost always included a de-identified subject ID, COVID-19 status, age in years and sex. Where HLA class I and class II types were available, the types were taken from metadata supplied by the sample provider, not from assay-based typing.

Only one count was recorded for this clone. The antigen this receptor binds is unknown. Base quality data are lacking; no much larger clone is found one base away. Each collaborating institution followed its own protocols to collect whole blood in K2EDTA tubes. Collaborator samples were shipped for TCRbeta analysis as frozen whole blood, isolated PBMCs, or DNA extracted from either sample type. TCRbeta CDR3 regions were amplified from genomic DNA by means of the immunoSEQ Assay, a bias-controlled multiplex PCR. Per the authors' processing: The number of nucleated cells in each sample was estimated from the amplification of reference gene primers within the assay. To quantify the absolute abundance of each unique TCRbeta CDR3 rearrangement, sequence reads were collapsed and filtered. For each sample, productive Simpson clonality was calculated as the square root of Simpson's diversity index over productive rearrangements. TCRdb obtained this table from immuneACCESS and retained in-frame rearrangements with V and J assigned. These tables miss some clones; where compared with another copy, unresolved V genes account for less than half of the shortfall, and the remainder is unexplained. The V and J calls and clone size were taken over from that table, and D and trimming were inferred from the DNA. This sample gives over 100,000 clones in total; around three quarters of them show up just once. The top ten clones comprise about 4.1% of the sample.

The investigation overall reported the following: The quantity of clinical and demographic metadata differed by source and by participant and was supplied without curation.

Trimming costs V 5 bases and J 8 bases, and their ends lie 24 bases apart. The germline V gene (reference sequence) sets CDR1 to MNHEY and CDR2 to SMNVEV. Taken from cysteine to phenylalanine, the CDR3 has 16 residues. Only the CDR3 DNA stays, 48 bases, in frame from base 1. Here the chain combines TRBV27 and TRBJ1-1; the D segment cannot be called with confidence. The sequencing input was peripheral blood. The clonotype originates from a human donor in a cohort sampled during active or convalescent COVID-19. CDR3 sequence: CASSNRGRRLGFEAFF. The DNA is TGTGCCAGCAGTAATCGGGGTCGACGGCTGGGTTTCGAAGCTTTCTTT.